This T cell receptor beta chain was documented in a study of shared clonotypes between healthy human individuals. Libraries were prepared by immunoSEQ multiplex PCR; TCRdb keeps only in-frame clonotypes and omits some of them. The sample records over 2 million clones, roughly 94% being singletons. A note on this clone: The antigen is undetermined.

Germline CDR1 reads SGHVS; CDR2 reads FQNEAQ. The CDR3 is 14 residues long. Trimming pared 4 bases from V and 3 bases from J, leaving 13 bases between. Study-wide results and caveats: Naive subsets generally had larger estimated richness than memory subsets.

What was sequenced was naive CD4+ T cells sorted from blood. Subset reported: CD45RA+ positively selected. This TCR was sampled from a man younger than 35 in good health. V usage is TRBV7-8 and J usage is TRBJ2-7, with a possible D match to TRBD2 (5 bases). In DNA, the CDR3 is TGTGCCAGCAGCTCTCCGGGGATACACTACGAGCAGTACTTC. Its protein product is CASSSPGIHYEQYF.